These 5 T cell receptor beta chains came from one sample sequenced in a study of shared T cell receptors in the human thymus. TCRdb's table, derived via immunoSEQ multiplex PCR, lists solely in-frame clones and lacks some. This table holds hundreds of thousands of clones, about 95% found once. Input material: thymocytes. The receptors were gathered from a human donor.

The gene calls are TRBV4-2 and TRBJ2-1; 9 bases map to TRBD2. The CDR3 extends over 16 amino acids. Losses at the gene ends were 0 bases for V and 9 bases for J; bases not matched to a gene: 9. Germline CDR1 is LGHNA and CDR2 is YNFKEQ. CDR3 sequence: CASSQDGCGRELEQFF. CDR3 nucleotides: TGTGCCAGCAGCCAAGATGGTTGCGGGAGGGAACTTGAGCAGTTCTTC.

The chain couples TRBV30 to TRBJ2-7; possible D gene TRBD1, 6 bases. The CDR3 has 12 amino acids. CDR1 is GTSNPN, CDR2 SVGIG, per germline (reference sequence). The ends were cut back, 7 bases at V and 2 bases at J, with 12 bases in the middle. CDR3: CAYKDSAYEQYF. The DNA of the CDR3 is TGTGCCTATAAGGACAGCGCCTACGAGCAGTACTTC. The full variable domain, in which reference TRBV30 and TRBJ2-7 provide the parts outside the CDR3, is SQTIHQWPATLVQPVGSPLSLECTVEGTSNPNLYWYRQAAGRGLQLLFYSVGIGQISSEVPQNLSASRPQDRQFILSSKKLLLSDSGFYLCAYKDSAYEQYFGPGTRLTVT.

The chain links TRBV7-4 to TRBJ1-5; the match to TRBD1 covers 9 bases. This CDR3 region has 18 residues. Germline loops: CDR1 SGHVT, CDR2 SQSDAQ. Losses at the gene ends were 5 bases for V and 6 bases for J; bases not matched to a gene: 17. The DNA for the CDR3 is TGTGCCAGCAGCGTGCTCGATCACAGGGGGCATCTCGCTCAGCCCCAGCATTTT. Its protein product is CASSVLDHRGHLAQPQHF.

The chain joins TRBV9 to TRBJ2-3, with D uncertain. Per the germline V gene, CDR1 is SGDLS and CDR2 is YYNGEE. The CDR3 runs to 12 residues. Trimming shortened V by 3 bases and J by 4 bases, and 6 bases separated the two germline ends. The CDR3 DNA is TGTGCCAGCAGCGCCCCGGCAGATACGCAGTATTTT. Translation gives CASSAPADTQYF.

This chain joins TRBV14 and TRBJ2-3; 8 positions agree with TRBD2. The CDR3 has 16 amino acids. Germline V gene lookup returns CDR1 SGHDN and CDR2 FVKESK. The V gene end was trimmed by 1 base and the J gene end by 0 bases; junction bases not matched to a gene: 3. This CDR3 is CASSQVTSGSTDTQYF. The CDR3 DNA sequence: TGTGCCAGCAGCCAAGTAACTAGCGGAAGCACAGATACGCAGTATTTT.